The text below deals with one T cell receptor (beta chain). The specificity of this receptor is unknown. No quality values exist for individual bases; no much larger clone is one base distant. The data were obtained in a study of Graves' ophthalmopathy and Graves' hyperthyroidism (dated by TCRdb to the late 2010s). Context from the whole study: Peripheral blood was collected at initial diagnosis, before any treatment. The study used signatures of the TCR beta repertoire to tell Graves' ophthalmopathy apart from Graves' hyperthyroidism and to predict which patients would progress to ophthalmopathy. In total, 135 blood samples were TCR-sequenced: approximately 40 ophthalmopathy, approximately 75 hyperthyroidism and roughly 17 hyperthyroidism-to-ophthalmopathy patients. To explore V-J signatures that distinguish ophthalmopathy from hyperthyroidism, a discovery set of 100 patients was enrolled, made up of under 50 with ophthalmopathy and 55 to 65 with stable hyperthyroidism. For independent validation, a separate cohort was made up of approximately 19 hyperthyroidism patients plus 17 patients who later progressed from hyperthyroidism to ophthalmopathy. In five or six hyperthyroidism patients, T-cell repertoires of thyroid tissue and blood were compared. Following sampling, methimazole starting at 30 mg daily was administered to hyperthyroidism patients, and high-dose intravenous methylprednisolone was administered to ophthalmopathy patients. Paper-wide results and their limitations: Most expanded thyroid clonotypes with frequency above 0.001 were also detected in blood, suggesting blood repertoires may reflect the thyroid immune response. Sample size was not statistically predetermined, and group allocation was not concealed from the investigators. In validation, the model predicted ophthalmopathy progression with nearly 71% sensitivity and roughly 72% specificity; roughly eleven predicted patients were CT-confirmed with GO in a median of about 7.1 months. The 13-signature model separated ophthalmopathy from stable hyperthyroidism with about 86% sensitivity and 81.08% specificity in cross-validation, and 80%/75% in the test set.

TCR beta CDR3 regions were amplified from RNA transcripts for repertoire sequencing. The first round of RT-PCR was done with HTBI primers and the Qiagen OneStep RT-PCR kit, and was followed by a second round of multiplex PCR, then size selection and purification. Libraries were sequenced on an Illumina HiSeq2000 using paired-end 100 bp reads. Per the source publication's procedure: SOAPnuke was used to process the reads, throwing out any read that had adapters, had uncalled bases, had a mean Phred below 15, or lacked an exact constant-primer or identifier match. COPE v1.2.5 was used to merge the high-quality paired reads. Each unique nucleotide sequence was defined as a clonotype, and clonotypes were aligned to IMGT TRB V, D and J references with MiTCR v1.1. Analysis was restricted to V-J combinations with a frequency above 0.0001, which covered roughly 99% of repertoires. For each V-J combination, a TCR clonal expansion and chaos score was defined as F50 clonal expansion divided by the chaos observed in the TCRdist matrix. Welch's t-statistics and random forest were used to reduce features to some 13 V-J combinations, which were fed into a naive Bayes classifier. The similarity between thyroid and blood repertoires was quantified using the Morisita-Horn index. The public reads were quality trimmed at Q25 with fastp and then assembled into clones with MiXCR by TCRdb, keeping productive beta chains. Entries are consolidated by CDR3 protein sequence, retaining the most common genes and DNA. The V and J calls shown here were made by TCRdb, not taken from the authors' results. Across this sample there are more than 550,000 distinct CDR3 sequences, with about two fifths seen only once. The ten largest clones capture 3.3% of the sample.

The germline V gene (reference sequence) provides CDR1 SEHNR and CDR2 FQNEAQ. The CDR3 has 14 amino acids, counting the end cysteine and phenylalanine. Just CDR3 DNA is preserved here, 42 bases in frame from base 1. V and J lose 1 base and 1 base, and a span of 7 bases separates them. Ophthalmopathy patients were characterized by moderately to severely active disease, a Clinical Activity Score of at least 3, a NOSPECS grade of at least 4, and a disease duration under 3 months. Anyone with other autoimmune diseases, uncontrolled infections, pregnancy or lactation was excluded from the study. Diagnosis relied on clinical symptoms, serum thyroxine, TRAb, thyroid ultrasound and orbital computed tomography. Using Ficoll-Paque density gradient centrifugation, PBMCs were isolated from 9 to 10 ml of fresh peripheral blood. Trizol reagent was used to extract the total RNA, and its quality was then checked on an Agilent 2100 Bioanalyzer.

The sample was peripheral blood. The sequence came from an adult man with Graves' ophthalmopathy. The V gene is TRBV7-9 and the J gene is TRBJ1-1, with the D gene call left open. Here is the DNA: TGTGCCAGCAGCTTAGAGGCGAAGAACACTGAAGCTTTCTTT. Its protein is CASSLEAKNTEAFF.